Following are 16 T cell receptor beta chains from one sample sequenced in a study of shared clonotypes between healthy human individuals. The repertoire was sequenced with immunoSEQ multiplex PCR; TCRdb's copy has only in-frame clones and lacks some. The sample has 450,000 or so clones, roughly three quarters seen once; the top ten hold 12%. Sequenced input: PBMCs. All receptors derive from a middle-aged woman in good health. Some clones in this sample may be carry-over from other donors' samples.

This clone was counted a few times. The V call is TRBV29-1, the J call TRBJ2-5; tentatively, D is TRBD1 (5 bases). CDR3 length: 14 amino acids. CDR1 is SQVTM and CDR2 is ANQGSEA in the germline V gene. Between the trimmed V and J ends, which lost 6 bases and 5 bases, there was a span of 19 bases. This CDR3 reads CSVLPPTVAETQYF. The CDR3 nucleotides are TGCAGCGTCCTCCCCCCGACAGTGGCCGAGACCCAGTACTTC.

The gene calls are TRBV4-1 and TRBJ1-4; D not resolved. The germline V gene has CDR1 MGHRA and CDR2 YSYEKL. V lost 4 bases and J lost 1, with 16 bases in between. This CDR3 region has 17 residues. Written as DNA, the CDR3 is TGCGCCAGCAGCCTCCTAGTCTTGGTCGGAACTAATGAAAAACTGTTTTTT. Its protein product is CASSLLVLVGTNEKLFF.

The chain combines TRBV9 with TRBJ2-7; D is possibly TRBD1 (6 bases). V was cut by 0 bases and J by 3 bases, with 13 bases left in between. Germline assignment: CDR1 SGDLS and CDR2 YYNGEE. This CDR3 region has 15 residues. CDR3 nucleotide sequence: TGTGCCAGCAGCGTAGGTTCAGGGGCGGTCTACGAGCAGTACTTC. Its protein is CASSVGSGAVYEQYF.

There are many counts of this clone. The same CDR3 can be traced to other DNA sequences in this sample. The chain recombines TRBV5-4 with TRBJ2-7; D not certain. In germline, CDR1 is SGHNT, CDR2 YYREEE (reference sequence). This CDR3 has 15 residues. Trimming took off 1 base at V and 2 bases at J, with 13 bases between the two ends. CDR3 coding DNA: TGTGCCAGCAGCTTGAGGCAGGCCGTGACCTACGAGCAGTACTTC. As protein: CASSLRQAVTYEQYF.

Comment on this clone: A far larger clone is just one base off, so this is likely a read error. This chain uses TRBV20-1 with TRBJ1-2; no firm D call. Germline CDR1 is DFQATT and CDR2 is SNEGSKA (reference sequence). V shed 6 bases and J shed 8 bases, with 13 bases lying between them. This CDR3 comprises 11 residues. In DNA, the CDR3 is TGCAGTGCCAAGGACGCACGAGGCTACACCTTC. It is translated as CSAKDARGYTF.

As for this clone: It differs at one base from a far larger clone, so likely a read error. The rearrangement joins TRBV30 to TRBJ1-6; perhaps TRBD1 as D (6 bases). The CDR3 is 15 amino acids. The germline V gene has CDR1 GTSNPN and CDR2 SVGIG (reference sequence). CDR3 sequence: CAWGVGGSGNSPLHF. The CDR3 DNA reads as TGTGCCTGGGGTGTGGGGGGCTCCGGAAATTCACCCCTCCACTTT.

Of note for this clone: A far larger clone differs by one base, so this is likely a read error. The rearrangement links TRBV4-2 to TRBJ1-5; TRBD1 aligns across 7 bases. The length of the CDR3 is 15 residues. The V gene's germline CDR1 is LGHNA and CDR2 YNFKEQ. The V gene end was trimmed by 1 base and the J gene end by 5 bases; junction bases not matched to a gene: 5. The CDR3 nucleotides are TGTGCCAGCAGCCAAGGTGAGGGGGCTCATCAGCCCCAGCATTTT. Translation gives CASSQGEGAHQPQHF.

The V gene is TRBV5-1, the J gene TRBJ2-2; 8 positions match TRBD2. Germline V CDR1 and CDR2: SGHRS, YFSETQ. CDR3 length: 17 residues. V lost 5 bases to trimming and J lost 6 bases; unmatched junction nucleotides: 15. The CDR3 spells CASRVREALREPGELFF. CDR3 DNA sequence: TGCGCCAGCAGGGTGCGGGAGGCCCTCCGGGAACCCGGGGAGCTGTTTTTT.

This clone showed up just once. A far larger clone is a single base away, which makes a read error likely. V usage is TRBV6-4 and J usage is TRBJ2-1; D unresolved. Germline values: CDR1 MRHNA, CDR2 SNTAGT. V was cut by 3 bases and J by 2 bases, with 5 bases left in between. This CDR3 contains 13 residues. CDR3 protein: CASSEDAYNEQFF. CDR3 nucleotides: TGTGCCAGCAGTGAGGACGCCTACAATGAGCAGTTCTTC.

This rearrangement joins TRBV7-2 to TRBJ1-5, with D uncertain. V was shortened by 5 bases and J by 1 base, with 12 bases between the two germline ends. The germline V gene has CDR1 SGHTA and CDR2 FQGNSA. CDR3 length equals 15 residues. The CDR3 bases are TGTGCCAGCAGCCAGGCTGGGATAAGCAATCAGCCCCAGCATTTT. Encoded protein: CASSQAGISNQPQHF.

V is TRBV6-5 and J is TRBJ2-5; maybe TRBD2 (6 bases). The end of the DNA aligns better with TRBJ2-7, so the J call may be wrong. CDR1 MNHEY and CDR2 SVGAGI come from the germline V gene. The CDR3 totals 15 residues. The CDR3 loop reads CASSYLGRGTYEQYF. The CDR3, as DNA: TGTGCCAGCAGTTACCTCGGGCGGGGCACCTACGAGCAGTACTTC.

V gene TRBV28 combines with J gene TRBJ2-2, with 7 bases lining up with TRBD1. The germline gives CDR1 MDHEN, CDR2 SYDVKM. The CDR3 has 15 residues. The ends lost 4 bases at V and 1 base at J; junction bases unmatched: 3. CDR3 nucleotide sequence: TGTGCCAGCAGTTCCTGGACAGGGAACACCGGGGAGCTGTTTTTT. This encodes CASSSWTGNTGELFF.

This chain links TRBV30 with TRBJ1-2, with a tentative D call TRBD1 (5 bases). Trimming stripped 1 base from V and 4 bases from J, with 10 bases between. This CDR3 region has 13 residues. Germline V gene lookup returns CDR1 GTSNPN and CDR2 SVGIG (reference sequence). The CDR3 reads CAWSAGETYGYTF. CDR3 nucleotides: TGTGCCTGGAGTGCGGGGGAGACCTATGGCTACACCTTC.

This clone has just a few counts. The chain carries TRBV11-2 and TRBJ1-5; D remains unclear. CDR1 is SGHAT, CDR2 FQNNGV, per germline. The V and J ends lost 5 bases and 6 bases respectively, with 11 bases between them. The CDR3 consists of 13 residues. In DNA form, the CDR3 reads TGTGCCAGCAGCAAACAGTATAGTCAGCCCCAGCATTTT. Amino acid sequence: CASSKQYSQPQHF.

Written as DNA, the CDR3 is TGTGCCAGTCGGAACCAGGGGATCGCTGAAGCTTTCTTT. Its translation: CASRNQGIAEAFF. V is TRBV19 and J is TRBJ1-1; possible D gene TRBD1, 6 bases. The CDR3 sequence is 13 residues long. Germline V CDR1 and CDR2: LNHDA, SQIVND (reference sequence). Trimming left V 8 bases short and J 6 bases short, with 16 bases between.

The chain is built from TRBV2 and TRBJ2-3; 7 positions agree with TRBD2. The junction had 5 bases not matched to a gene; V was cut back by 4 bases and J by 4 bases. The CDR3 consists of 14 residues. The germline gives CDR1 SNHLY, CDR2 FYNNEI. DNA for the CDR3: TGTGCCAGCAGTGGTACGGGAGGCCCAGATACGCAGTATTTT. Protein sequence: CASSGTGGPDTQYF. Full variable domain (rest looked up from reference TRBV2 and TRBJ2-3): EPEVTQTPSHQVTQMGQEVILRCVPISNHLYFYWYRQILGQKVEFLVSFYNNEISEKSEIFDDQFSVERPDGSNFTLKIRSTKLEDSAMYFCASSGTGGPDTQYFGPGTRLTVL.